This entry lists 29 T cell receptor beta chains sequenced from one sample in a study of blood T cell repertoires in COVID-19. Profiled with immunoSEQ multiplex PCR; TCRdb holds only in-frame clones, not every one. Of some 400,000 clones listed, roughly 89% are singletons. The material sequenced was PBMCs or T cells enriched from blood (not recorded which). The receptors here all came from a woman aged 25 to 45 who had recovered from COVID-19.

The rearrangement links TRBV6-5 to TRBJ2-7, with a weak D call TRBD1 (5 bases). With 2 bases removed from V and 7 bases from J, the gap between germline ends came to 15 bases. CDR3 size: 14 residues. CDR1 and CDR2 (germline): MNHEY, SVGAGI. The CDR3 coding sequence is TGTGCCAGCAGTTACGGGGCCAGGGTGGGGGAGCAGTACTTC. Its translation is CASSYGARVGEQYF.

The chain carries TRBV11-3 and TRBJ2-2, with unresolved D. The germline gives CDR1 SGHNT, CDR2 YENEEA. The ends were cut back, 2 bases at V and 8 bases at J, with 9 bases in the middle. The CDR3 is 13 amino acids. CDR3 DNA sequence: TGTGCCAGCAGCTTAAGTCCGACAGGGGAGCTGTTTTTT. It translates to CASSLSPTGELFF.

V is TRBV3-1 (or the pseudogene TRBV3-2) and J is TRBJ1-1; a possible D gene is TRBD1 (5 bases). The V and J ends lost 4 bases and 2 bases respectively, with 8 bases between them. In germline, CDR1 is LGHDT, CDR2 YNNKEL (reference sequence). The CDR3 runs to 13 residues. Here the CDR3 DNA reads TGTGCCAGCAGCCTCAGGGATAACACTGAAGCTTTCTTT. Translation gives CASSLRDNTEAFF.

The genes are TRBV9 and TRBJ2-1; TRBD2 is a possible D gene (6 bases). The CDR3 totals 14 residues. V lost 3 bases, J lost 8 bases, and 15 bases lay in between. Germline CDR1 and CDR2: SGDLS and YYNGEE. The CDR3 loop is CASSGGSPGDEQFF. The CDR3, as DNA: TGTGCCAGCAGCGGGGGGTCGCCGGGGGATGAGCAGTTCTTC.

V gene TRBV24-1 combines with J gene TRBJ2-3, with 8 bases matching TRBD2. The CDR3 totals 11 residues. Germline V lookup: CDR1 KGHDR, CDR2 SFDVKD. After removal of 10 bases from V and 6 bases from J, the junction contained 2 bases not matched to a gene. The CDR3 here is CATSSGDTQYF. The CDR3 DNA is TGTGCCACTTCTAGCGGGGATACGCAGTATTTT.

The gene calls are TRBV6-6 and TRBJ2-1; D ambiguous. The V end was cut by 8 bases, the J end by 7 bases, with 6 bases between. The CDR3 has 10 amino acids. CDR1 MNHNY and CDR2 SVGAGI come from the germline V gene (reference sequence). The CDR3: CASSRNEQFF. The CDR3 DNA reads TGTGCCAGCTCGCGGAATGAGCAGTTCTTC.

This clone was recorded once. The chain recombines TRBV7-2 with TRBJ1-4; D gene ambiguous. Germline lookup yields CDR1 SGHTA and CDR2 FQGNSA. The CDR3 loop spans 14 amino acids. Between the trimmed V and J ends, which lost 5 bases and 5 bases, there was a span of 12 bases. This CDR3 is CASSPATHNEKLFF. CDR3 in DNA: TGTGCCAGCAGCCCCGCTACCCACAATGAAAAACTGTTTTTT.

This clone occurred many times. The chain has TRBV11-2 and TRBJ1-1; D may be TRBD1 (5 bases). The CDR3 length is 13 residues. Between the trimmed V and J ends, which lost 2 bases and 8 bases, there was a span of 12 bases. CDR1 and CDR2 (germline): SGHAT, FQNNGV. As DNA, the CDR3 is TGTGCCAGCAGCTTATGGGGGAGGTCGGAAGCTTTCTTT. Protein: CASSLWGRSEAFF.

The V gene is TRBV19, the J gene TRBJ1-4; the D gene is possibly TRBD1 (5 bases). CDR1 and CDR2 from the germline V gene are LNHDA and SQIVND (reference sequence). This CDR3 comprises 15 residues. Trimming shortened V by 3 bases and J by 8 bases, and 16 bases separated the two germline ends. Here the CDR3 DNA reads TGTGCCAGTAGTATCCTAGGGGACTCGGACGAAAAACTGTTTTTT. Protein: CASSILGDSDEKLFF.

The CDR3 here is CASSLPSDRGNQPQHF. The CDR3 DNA reads TGTGCCAGCAGTTTACCCTCGGACAGGGGGAATCAGCCCCAGCATTTT. The chain is built from TRBV7-2 and TRBJ1-5, with 10 bases that match TRBD1. CDR1 is SGHTA, CDR2 FQGNSA, per germline. V lost 6 bases and J lost 4; bases outside the gene matches: 9. The CDR3 is 16 residues long.

The chain couples TRBV11-2 to TRBJ1-6, with TRBD1 matching 9 bases. CDR3 length equals 15 residues. Trimming took 5 bases from V and 7 from J; bases not matched to a gene: 6. In germline, CDR1 is SGHAT, CDR2 FQNNGV. The CDR3 nucleotides are TGTGCCAGCAGCCTGGGGACAGGGCTCAATTCACCCCTCCACTTT. Translated, it gives CASSLGTGLNSPLHF.

The chain's CDR3 is CASSQTGDTEAFF. The DNA of the CDR3 is TGCGCCAGCAGCCAGACAGGGGACACTGAAGCTTTCTTT. The rearrangement links TRBV4-3 to TRBJ1-1; 8 positions match TRBD1. Trimming cost V 3 bases and J 3 bases; bases outside gene matches: 0. Germline V lookup: CDR1 LGHNA, CDR2 YSLEER. CDR3 length equals 13 residues.

The chain combines TRBV19 with TRBJ1-3; D remains unclear. The V end lost 2 bases, the J end lost 1 base, and 3 bases lay between the germline ends. The V gene's germline CDR1 is LNHDA and CDR2 SQIVND (reference sequence). This CDR3 comprises 13 residues. The CDR3 spells CASSIQSGNTIYF. In DNA, the CDR3 is TGTGCCAGTAGTATACAGTCTGGAAACACCATATATTTT.

The chain carries TRBV5-1 and TRBJ1-1; perhaps TRBD1 as D (5 bases). CDR3 length equals 16 residues. Trimming removed 0 bases from V and 0 bases from J, with 12 bases in between. Looked up from germline, CDR1 is SGHRS and CDR2 is YFSETQ. The CDR3 sequence is CASSLEQGRVNTEAFF. The DNA of the CDR3 is TGCGCCAGCAGCTTGGAGCAGGGAAGAGTGAACACTGAAGCTTTCTTT.

The chain links TRBV19 to TRBJ2-7, with D unclear. V lost 6 bases, J lost 4 bases, and 22 bases lay in between. CDR3 length: 16 residues. Germline V lookup: CDR1 LNHDA, CDR2 SQIVND (reference sequence). CDR3 DNA sequence: TGTGCCAGTAGAAATCCGAGCTCGTCAGGATCGTACGAGCAGTACTTC. Translating it yields CASRNPSSSGSYEQYF.

This rearrangement joins TRBV19 to TRBJ1-2; 8 bases agree with TRBD1. The CDR3 has 15 residues. Germline V gives CDR1 LNHDA, CDR2 SQIVND (reference sequence). V shed 5 bases and J 3 bases; nucleotides not matched to a gene: 8. DNA of the CDR3: TGTGCCAGTAGTCCCATGGACAGGGTAGACTATGGCTACACCTTC. Translation: CASSPMDRVDYGYTF.

The J gene is TRBJ2-3, the V gene TRBV2; 8 bases fit TRBD2. The CDR3 is 16 residues long. The germline CDR1 and CDR2 sequences are SNHLY and FYNNEI. The ends lost 6 bases at V and 1 base at J; junction bases unmatched: 9. CDR3 nucleotide sequence: TGTGCCAGCAGCTTACTTAGCGGGGCCGGCACAGATACGCAGTATTTT. Its protein product is CASSLLSGAGTDTQYF.

The chain has TRBV23-1 and TRBJ2-1, with a possible D match to TRBD2 (5 bases). TRBV23-1 is noted as an ORF with a role that remains uncertain. The CDR3 runs to 16 residues. Trimming took 0 bases from V and 4 from J, leaving 13 bases between them. The CDR3 DNA is TGCGCCAGCAGTCAATCGGGCAGCCCGGGGTACAATGAGCAGTTCTTC. As protein: CASSQSGSPGYNEQFF.

This clone was recorded only once. This rearrangement joins TRBV18 to TRBJ1-1; D is ambiguous. The germline V gene has CDR1 KGHSH and CDR2 LQKENI. The CDR3 runs to 14 residues. Trimming took off 10 bases at V and 2 bases at J, with 17 bases between the two ends. This CDR3 is CATQRERQNTEAFF. The CDR3 nucleotides read TGTGCCACCCAACGGGAACGTCAAAACACTGAAGCTTTCTTT.

The chain recombines TRBV27 with TRBJ2-1, with D possibly TRBD1 on 6 matching bases. CDR3 length: 14 amino acids. Trimming left V 3 bases short and J 6 bases short, with 12 bases between. Per germline, CDR1 MNHEY and CDR2 SMNVEV (reference sequence). The CDR3 bases are TGTGCCAGCAGTTTCCCGGGACAACGCAATGAGCAGTTCTTC. Protein sequence: CASSFPGQRNEQFF.

The chain combines TRBV5-1 with TRBJ1-1, with D unclear. Germline CDR1 and CDR2: SGHRS and YFSETQ. The CDR3 extends over 14 amino acids. Trimming removed 4 bases at V and 3 bases at J, with 13 bases between. In DNA form, the CDR3 reads TGCGCCAGCAGCGTTTTGAGTCGGGACACTGAAGCTTTCTTT. Amino acid sequence: CASSVLSRDTEAFF.

The chain links TRBV27 to TRBJ1-6, with 7 bases identical to TRBD1. Germline CDR1 is MNHEY and CDR2 is SMNVEV (reference sequence). The junction had 8 bases not matched to a gene; V was cut back by 3 bases and J by 15 bases. The CDR3 spans 13 residues. DNA of the CDR3: TGTGCCAGCAGTTTCCGAGGACAGGCCGTCCTCCACTTT. This translates into CASSFRGQAVLHF.

This rearrangement joins TRBV2 to TRBJ2-5; D remains ambiguous. V lost 2 bases and J 1 base, leaving 14 bases between the germline ends. The CDR3 loop spans 16 amino acids. Germline CDR1 SNHLY, CDR2 FYNNEI. The CDR3 protein is CASSESILAAQETQYF. In DNA, the CDR3 is TGTGCCAGCAGTGAATCTATATTGGCGGCCCAAGAGACCCAGTACTTC.

The chain has TRBV10-1 and TRBJ1-1, with 9 bases identical to TRBD1. Germline V gene lookup returns CDR1 WNHNN and CDR2 SYGVQD (reference sequence). The CDR3 extends over 16 amino acids. With 8 bases clipped from V and 2 bases from J, the junction kept 12 bases outside the gene matches. The CDR3 DNA reads as TGCGCCAGCGGATACAGGGGGCCTTTAAAAAACACTGAAGCTTTCTTT. Its protein is CASGYRGPLKNTEAFF.

The chain is built from TRBV5-1 and TRBJ1-5; no firm D call. Germline V lookup: CDR1 SGHRS, CDR2 YFSETQ. There are 14 residues in the CDR3. Trimming pared 4 bases from V and 8 bases from J, leaving 16 bases between. CDR3 DNA sequence: TGCGCCAGCAGCCTAGACACAAACGGGAAGCCCCAGCATTTT. This translates into CASSLDTNGKPQHF.

This rearrangement joins TRBV7-9 to TRBJ1-1; D is uncertain. In germline, CDR1 is SEHNR, CDR2 FQNEAQ (reference sequence). Trimming took off 4 bases at V and 2 bases at J, with 11 bases between the two ends. The CDR3 runs to 14 residues. The DNA for the CDR3 is TGTGCCAGCAGCTGGTCCGGGAGTAACACTGAAGCTTTCTTT. Amino acid sequence: CASSWSGSNTEAFF.

CDR3 nucleotides: TGTGCCAGCAGTTACACCCCGATCCAGAGACAAAACGAGCAGTACTTC. It specifies CASSYTPIQRQNEQYF. The chain recombines TRBV6-2 or TRBV6-3 with TRBJ2-7; D uncertain. The germline V gene has CDR1 MNHEY and CDR2 SVGEGT. CDR3 size: 16 residues. Trimming took 2 bases from V and 5 from J, leaving 19 bases between them.

The J gene is TRBJ1-2, the V gene TRBV5-4, with 12 bases lining up with TRBD1. Germline V gene data show CDR1 as SGHNT and CDR2 as YYREEE (reference sequence). V lost 3 bases to trimming and J lost 4 bases; unmatched junction nucleotides: 1. The CDR3 has 14 amino acids. For the CDR3, the DNA is TGTGCCAGCAGCTCGGGACAGGGGGCCTATGGCTACACCTTC. It codes for CASSSGQGAYGYTF.

The V call is TRBV19, the J call TRBJ2-7, with D tentatively TRBD2 (5 bases). Trimming removed 4 bases at V and 3 bases at J, with 13 bases between. Germline CDR1 LNHDA, CDR2 SQIVND (reference sequence). This CDR3 spans 14 amino acids. CDR3 sequence (DNA): TGTGCCAGTAGTACCGATCCGGGATACTACGAGCAGTACTTC. Translated: CASSTDPGYYEQYF.